One sample yielded the 20 T cell receptor beta chains listed below, sequenced in a study of blood T cell dynamics during melanoma immunotherapy. Whole-study results and caveats: Immune-effector CD8+ cells best matched cell-free DNA CDR3 sequences and were most clonal.

Libraries were prepared by immunoSEQ multiplex PCR; TCRdb keeps only in-frame clonotypes and omits some of them. This table holds 750 to 900 clones, approximately 87% found once. What these receptors recognize is not known. This sample's time point: week 3, after first cycle of checkpoint inhibitor. Memory T cells counted as immune-effector cells when CD3+ CD4- CD8+ CD45RA- CD45RO-high CD27- CCR7-. The sequences come from CD8+ T cells from blood, collected from a patient treated with checkpoint blockade. All receptors derive from a human donor with melanoma.

The chain couples TRBV9 to TRBJ2-7, with a tentative D call TRBD2 (6 bases). CDR1 is SGDLS, CDR2 YYNGEE, per germline. This CDR3 contains 15 residues. V lost 0 bases and J lost 3, with 13 bases in between. The CDR3 loop reads CASSVGGGVNYEQYF. CDR3 coding DNA: TGTGCCAGCAGCGTAGGAGGAGGGGTGAACTACGAGCAGTACTTC.

The gene calls are TRBV7-3 and TRBJ1-1, with a possible D match to TRBD1 (6 bases). Germline values: CDR1 SGHTA, CDR2 FQGTGA. V lost 1 base to trimming and J lost 5 bases, with 14 bases between them. This CDR3 contains 15 residues. This CDR3 is CASSLNAGDRTEAFF. The CDR3 region has the DNA TGTGCCAGCAGCTTAAACGCAGGGGATAGGACTGAAGCTTTCTTT.

This clone was detected only once. The chain couples TRBV5-5 to TRBJ2-2, with D possibly called TRBD1 or TRBD2 (5 bases each). The CDR3 is made up of 15 amino acids. CDR1 and CDR2 (germline): SGHKS, YYEKEE (reference sequence). V was clipped by 4 bases and J by 6 bases, with 16 bases between them. CDR3 sequence (DNA): TGTGCCAGCAGCCCGGGGCAGGGAGTGCCCGGGGAGCTGTTTTTT. Protein: CASSPGQGVPGELFF.

The rearrangement uses TRBV15 and TRBJ2-3; D may be TRBD2 (5 bases). V lost 5 bases and J 1 base, leaving 13 bases between the germline ends. The CDR3 length is 15 residues. Germline V lookup: CDR1 LNHNV, CDR2 YYDKDF (reference sequence). The CDR3 loop is CATSHVGEGTDTQYF. CDR3 nucleotide sequence: TGTGCCACCAGCCACGTGGGAGAGGGCACAGATACGCAGTATTTT.

The rearrangement links TRBV5-8 to TRBJ2-1; TRBD1 is a possible D gene (5 bases). Trimming left V 0 bases short and J 10 bases short, with 14 bases between. CDR3 size: 14 residues. Germline CDR1 SGHTS, CDR2 YDEGEE. CDR3: CASSLDEGVREQFF. CDR3 bases: TGTGCCAGCAGCTTGGACGAAGGGGTTAGGGAGCAGTTCTTC.

This sequence joins TRBV5-4 and TRBJ1-5, with TRBD1 matching over 9 bases. CDR1 is SGHNT, CDR2 YYREEE, per germline (reference sequence). The CDR3 runs to 18 residues. V trimming: 9 bases; J trimming: 4 bases; junction bases outside the gene matches: 20. CDR3 sequence (DNA): TGTGCCACCACGGGACAGGGATATCATGGCCACGTAAATCAGCCCCAGCATTTT. Its protein product is CATTGQGYHGHVNQPQHF.

The V and J genes are TRBV11-2 and TRBJ2-7; D might be TRBD1 or TRBD2, each matching 5 bases. The CDR3 spans 15 residues. Germline lookup yields CDR1 SGHAT and CDR2 FQNNGV. Trimming removed 6 bases from V and 3 bases from J, with 18 bases in between. The CDR3 nucleotides read TGTGCCAGCAGACCCGGGGCGATTAGGGGCTACGAGCAGTACTTC. Amino acid sequence: CASRPGAIRGYEQYF.

The chain is built from TRBV9 and TRBJ2-7, with TRBD2 matching over 14 bases. Trimming cost V 3 bases and J 0 bases; bases outside gene matches: 8. The CDR3 sequence is 18 residues long. Germline V gene sequence: CDR1 SGDLS, CDR2 YYNGEE. The CDR3 spells CASSAGLAGGPSSYEQYF. CDR3 in DNA: TGTGCCAGCAGCGCCGGACTAGCGGGAGGTCCCAGCTCCTACGAGCAGTACTTC.

The chain links TRBV14 to TRBJ2-7; D may be TRBD1 (6 bases). Trimming took 8 bases from V and 2 from J, leaving 16 bases between them. CDR1 SGHDN and CDR2 FVKESK come from the germline V gene. The CDR3 extends over 14 amino acids. This chain's CDR3 is CASARGFGAYEQYF. Here the CDR3 DNA reads TGTGCCAGCGCTAGGGGGTTTGGTGCCTACGAGCAGTACTTC.

V gene TRBV28 combines with J gene TRBJ1-5, with 8 bases matching TRBD1. The V and J ends lost 6 bases and 1 base, in that order; junction bases with no gene match: 5. The germline gives CDR1 MDHEN, CDR2 SYDVKM. This CDR3 has 15 amino acids. CDR3 nucleotides: TGTGCCAGCAGAGCGACAGGGGCGAGCAATCAGCCCCAGCATTTT. Its translation: CASRATGASNQPQHF. Supplemented by reference TRBV28 and TRBJ1-5, the full variable domain reads DVKVTQSSRYLVKRTGEKVFLECVQDMDHENMFWYRQDPGLGLRLIYFSYDVKMKEKGDIPEGYSVSREKKERFSLILESASTNQTSMYLCASRATGASNQPQHFGDGTRLSIL.

This clone has just a few counts. J is TRBJ1-5 and V is TRBV7-9, with D unclear. Trimming removed 4 bases from V and 5 bases from J, with 15 bases in between. Germline CDR1 SEHNR, CDR2 FQNEAQ (reference sequence). This CDR3 is 15 amino acids long. Here the CDR3 reads CASSSSRAGDQPQHF. In DNA, the CDR3 is TGTGCCAGCAGCTCCTCCCGGGCCGGAGATCAGCCCCAGCATTTT. Together with reference TRBV7-9 and TRBJ1-5, the CDR3 gives the full variable domain: DTGVSQNPRHKITKRGQNVTFRCDPISEHNRLYWYRQTLGQGPEFLTYFQNEAQLEKSRLLSDRFSAERPKGSFSTLEIQRTEQGDSAMYLCASSSSRAGDQPQHFGDGTRLSIL.

The rearrangement uses TRBV9 and TRBJ2-7, with TRBD2 matching over 7 bases. This CDR3 is built from 15 residues. Germline loops: CDR1 SGDLS, CDR2 YYNGEE. J gave up 3 bases and V 0 bases, and 6 bases lay outside the gene matches. The CDR3 nucleotides are TGTGCCAGCAGCGTAGAGGGAGGGAGCTACTACGAGCAGTACTTC. Translating gives CASSVEGGSYYEQYF.

V and J are TRBV7-6 and TRBJ2-7, with TRBD2 identical over 8 bases. This CDR3 has 14 residues. V trimming: 1 base; J trimming: 6 bases; junction bases outside the gene matches: 5. CDR1 SGHVS and CDR2 FNYEAQ come from the germline V gene. The CDR3 loop is CASSLGGLGSEQYF. The CDR3 nucleotides are TGTGCCAGCAGCTTAGGGGGACTAGGCTCCGAGCAGTACTTC.

V is TRBV28 and J is TRBJ2-7, with a possible D match to TRBD1 (7 bases). CDR3 length: 13 residues. Trimming removed 6 bases from V and 4 bases from J, with 13 bases in between. Germline lookup yields CDR1 MDHEN and CDR2 SYDVKM. The CDR3 coding sequence is TGTGCCAGCAGCGTCAGGGGGAGGTACGAGCAGTACTTC. The encoded protein is CASSVRGRYEQYF.

This clone has more than one count but fewer than ten. The chain recombines TRBV29-1 with TRBJ1-2; the D gene is possibly TRBD1 (5 bases). The germline V gene encodes CDR1 SQVTM and CDR2 ANQGSEA. Trimming took off 5 bases at V and 2 bases at J, with 9 bases between the two ends. There are 12 residues in the CDR3. The CDR3 is CSVPTANYGYTF. The DNA for the CDR3 is TGCAGCGTTCCGACAGCGAACTATGGCTACACCTTC.

This clone was picked up a small number of times. The chain employs TRBV19 and TRBJ2-2; no reliable D call. Germline V gene sequence: CDR1 LNHDA, CDR2 SQIVND (reference sequence). The CDR3 runs to 13 residues. Deletions cut 1 base from V and 6 bases from J, with 6 bases between. In nucleotides, the CDR3 is TGTGCCAGTAGTATAGGTCTAGCCGGGGAGCTGTTTTTT. Translating gives CASSIGLAGELFF. Together with reference TRBV19 and TRBJ2-2, the CDR3 gives the full variable domain: DGGITQSPKYLFRKEGQNVTLSCEQNLNHDAMYWYRQDPGQGLRLIYYSQIVNDFQKGDIAEGYSVSREKKESFPLTVTSAQKNPTAFYLCASSIGLAGELFFGEGSRLTVL.

The genes are TRBV29-1 and TRBJ2-7, with D perhaps matching TRBD2 (6 bases). Germline V gene lookup returns CDR1 SQVTM and CDR2 ANQGSEA. The CDR3 is made up of 13 amino acids. V lost 5 bases and J lost 3, with 14 bases in between. CDR3 amino acids: CSVLPDSGYEQYF. In DNA form, the CDR3 reads TGCAGCGTTCTCCCCGATAGCGGCTACGAGCAGTACTTC.

The sample holds one count of this clone. The chain has TRBV2 and TRBJ1-6; D might be TRBD1 (6 bases). This CDR3 region has 14 residues. The germline gives CDR1 SNHLY, CDR2 FYNNEI. Trimming left V 5 bases short and J 9 bases short, with 14 bases between. CDR3 region: CASSPLGGISPLHF. In nucleotides, the CDR3 is TGTGCCAGCAGTCCCCTCGGGGGCATTTCACCCCTCCACTTT.

The rearrangement joins TRBV2 to TRBJ2-5; TRBD1 agrees at 7 bases. CDR1 and CDR2 (germline): SNHLY, FYNNEI. This CDR3 is 12 amino acids long. Germline trimming cut 7 bases from V and 5 bases from J; bases unmatched to any gene: 4. The CDR3 region is CASNGQAETQYF. CDR3 nucleotide sequence: TGTGCCAGCAATGGACAGGCGGAGACCCAGTACTTC.

V and J are TRBV6-6 and TRBJ1-2; the D is unclear. CDR3 length: 11 amino acids. V dropped 6 bases and J dropped 10 bases, with 12 bases sitting between them. Per the germline V gene, CDR1 is MNHNY and CDR2 is SVGAGI (reference sequence). The CDR3 loop is CASRLNKDYTF. CDR3 coding DNA: TGTGCCAGCAGACTAAATAAGGACTACACCTTC.